This entry lists 5 T cell receptor beta chains sequenced from one sample in a study of cytomegalovirus exposure and HLA in healthy donors (dated by TCRdb to 2016 to 2017). The library was built by means of the immunoSEQ multiplex PCR assay. For the multiplex PCR, a mixture combining 60 forward primers for TCR Vbeta segments and 13 reverse primers for TCR Jbeta segments was used. TCRdb limited this immuneACCESS table to in-frame rearrangements with V and J called. A share of clones is missing; checked studies link under half to unresolved V genes, and the rest is unexplained. In this sample the table shows 95,000 to 130,000 clones, 75% of which occur a single time. 1.6% of the sample goes to the ten largest clones. The sequenced sample was PBMCs. Receptor source: a woman between 18 and 29 years old in good health and CMV-seronegative.

The chain uses TRBV29-1 and TRBJ1-3; TRBD1 matches 7 bases. In germline, CDR1 is SQVTM, CDR2 ANQGSEA. The ends lost 0 bases at V and 4 bases at J; junction bases unmatched: 6. The CDR3 loop spans 15 amino acids. Here the CDR3 reads CSVEDGPGGGNTIYF. The CDR3 nucleotides read TGCAGCGTTGAAGATGGTCCAGGGGGGGGAAACACCATATATTTT.

The rearrangement links TRBV19 to TRBJ1-2; perhaps TRBD1 as D (5 bases). V lost 9 bases, J lost 4 bases, and 18 bases lay in between. The CDR3 is made up of 14 amino acids. The germline V gene has CDR1 LNHDA and CDR2 SQIVND (reference sequence). The CDR3 DNA reads as TGTGCCAGCCGGCCCGCGGGGGTAAGCTATGGCTACACCTTC. This encodes CASRPAGVSYGYTF.

CDR3 sequence (DNA): TGTGCCAGCAGTTGGAAGGCTAGGTCTGGAAACACCATATATTTT. This sequence encodes CASSWKARSGNTIYF. The rearrangement links TRBV28 to TRBJ1-3; no clear D. Germline V gene data show CDR1 as MDHEN and CDR2 as SYDVKM. The CDR3 sequence is 15 residues long. V lost 4 bases and J 1 base, leaving 11 bases between the germline ends.

This clone has more than one count but fewer than ten. The sample contains more than one DNA sequence encoding this CDR3. The J gene is TRBJ1-1, the V gene TRBV6-5; 8 nucleotides agree with TRBD1. The CDR3 extends over 14 amino acids. The germline CDR1 and CDR2 sequences are MNHEY and SVGAGI. Losses at the gene ends were 0 bases for V and 4 bases for J; bases not matched to a gene: 1. CDR3 protein: CASSYSDRGTEAFF. The CDR3 DNA sequence: TGTGCCAGCAGTTACTCAGACAGGGGCACTGAAGCTTTCTTT.

Comments on this clone: A junction end diverges from the germline sequence, so it may reflect a read error. This sequence joins TRBV25-1 and TRBJ1-5; possible D gene TRBD1, 5 bases. The CDR3 covers 17 residues. CDR1 and CDR2 (germline): MGHDK, SYGVNS. CDR3 protein: CASSRATDMNSNRPQHF. CDR3 bases: TGTGCCAGCTCGAGAGCGACAGACATGAATAGCAATCGGCCCCAGCATTTT.